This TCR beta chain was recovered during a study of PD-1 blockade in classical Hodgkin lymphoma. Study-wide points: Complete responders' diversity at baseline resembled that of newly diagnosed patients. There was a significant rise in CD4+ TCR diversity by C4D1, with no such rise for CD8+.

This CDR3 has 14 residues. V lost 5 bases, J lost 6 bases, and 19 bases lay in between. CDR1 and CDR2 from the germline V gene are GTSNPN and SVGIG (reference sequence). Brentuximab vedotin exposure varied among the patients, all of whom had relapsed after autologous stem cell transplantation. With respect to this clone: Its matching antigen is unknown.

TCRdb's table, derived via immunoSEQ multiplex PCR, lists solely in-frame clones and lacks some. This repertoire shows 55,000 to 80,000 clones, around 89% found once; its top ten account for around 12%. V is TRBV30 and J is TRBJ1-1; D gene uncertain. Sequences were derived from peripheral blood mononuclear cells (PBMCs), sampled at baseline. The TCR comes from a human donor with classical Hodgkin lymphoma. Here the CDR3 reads CAWAQDTGQAEAFF. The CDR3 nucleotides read TGTGCCTGGGCCCAAGACACCGGGCAGGCTGAAGCTTTCTTT.